These 3 T cell receptor beta chains originate from one sample sequenced in a study of blood T cell repertoires in COVID-19. The table came from immunoSEQ multiplex PCR; TCRdb's copy has only in-frame clones and leaves some out. The sample includes about 180,000 clones, roughly 81% of them seen just once. The sequenced sample consisted of peripheral blood. These receptors were obtained from a woman at least 80 years old with COVID-19, enrolled during active disease.

The rearrangement links TRBV9 to TRBJ2-1; 9 bases line up with TRBD1. The germline V gene has CDR1 SGDLS and CDR2 YYNGEE. This CDR3 is built from 16 residues. With V trimmed by 4 bases and J by 6 bases, 11 bases remained unmatched. CDR3 DNA sequence: TGTGCCAGCAGCCGAGACGGACAGGGGCTCGTCAATGAGCAGTTCTTC. This encodes CASSRDGQGLVNEQFF.

J is TRBJ2-2 and V is TRBV24-1; D gene ambiguous. Germline assignment: CDR1 KGHDR and CDR2 SFDVKD. V dropped 5 bases and J dropped 0 bases, with 6 bases sitting between them. This CDR3 contains 14 residues. The CDR3 loop is CATSGRANTGELFF. The CDR3 DNA reads TGTGCCACCAGTGGACGGGCGAACACCGGGGAGCTGTTTTTT.

The CDR3 DNA sequence: TGTGCCACCAGTGAGTCCTACAGGGGGCAGGGGGAGGGCACAGATACGCAGTATTTT. It is translated as CATSESYRGQGEGTDTQYF. The J gene is TRBJ2-3, the V gene TRBV24-1; 9 nucleotides line up with TRBD1. The CDR3 is 19 residues long. V shed 4 bases, J shed 1 base, and the junction held 14 bases outside the gene matches. The germline CDR1 and CDR2 sequences are KGHDR and SFDVKD.